The clone carrying this T cell receptor (beta chain) was counted only a few times. Its cognate antigen is unknown. As to treatment: roughly 19 received Ad26.COV2.S at low or high dose, single or two shots; 5 received placebo; per-sample allocation not given. Sampling took place 63 days after the first vaccine or placebo injection. The data were taken from a study of Ad26.COV2.S vaccination and SARS-CoV-2 variants. The germline CDR1 and CDR2 sequences are LNHDA and SQIVND (reference sequence). This CDR3 has 13 amino acids. V was pared by 5 bases and J by 6 bases, with 4 bases of the junction left unmatched. Overall study results and limits: There was a possibility that the TCR breadth and depth analyses underestimated total T cell responses. After vaccination, reports described spike-specific CD8+ and CD4+ T cell responses as showing substantial breadth.

TCRdb's copy holds only in-frame clones and misses some; the assay was immunoSEQ multiplex PCR. The sample has about 680,000 clones, roughly 90% seen once. The chain combines TRBV19 with TRBJ1-5, with 7 bases matching TRBD1. The TCR comes from a person between 18 and 65 years old who received the Ad26.COV2.S COVID-19 vaccine or a placebo. The sequencing here drew on peripheral blood, taken in a trial of Ad26.COV2.S vaccine versus placebo. CDR3 sequence reads: CASSPDRVQPQHF. The CDR3, as DNA: TGTGCCAGTAGTCCCGACAGGGTTCAGCCCCAGCATTTT. Using reference TRBV19 and TRBJ1-5 for the parts outside the CDR3, the full variable domain is DGGITQSPKYLFRKEGQNVTLSCEQNLNHDAMYWYRQDPGQGLRLIYYSQIVNDFQKGDIAEGYSVSREKKESFPLTVTSAQKNPTAFYLCASSPDRVQPQHFGDGTRLSIL.